These 15 T cell receptor beta chains were all obtained from the same sample, sequenced in a study of human versus mouse CDR3 diversity and MHC coevolution. Data came from immunoSEQ multiplex PCR; TCRdb stores just in-frame clones and leaves some out. The sample comprises about 77,000 clones, just under 95% of which are singletons, and over 0.12% rests with the top ten. Material: naive CD4+ T cells from blood. Subset defined: CD45RO-negative CD62L-positive naive CD4 T cells. The receptors were gathered from a person aged 30 to 70 in good health.

The chain couples TRBV7-6 to TRBJ2-1, with 8 positions matching TRBD2. The germline V gene encodes CDR1 SGHVS and CDR2 FNYEAQ. This CDR3 has 16 residues. V was pared by 5 bases and J by 7 bases, with 13 bases of the junction left unmatched. This CDR3 reads CASSRLSAGDGNEQFF. CDR3 bases: TGTGCCAGCAGCCGCCTTTCAGCGGGGGACGGTAATGAGCAGTTCTTC.

The chain links TRBV11-2 to TRBJ2-3; 15 nucleotides agree with TRBD2. Germline V gene sequence: CDR1 SGHAT, CDR2 FQNNGV. The CDR3 totals 18 residues. Unmatched junction bases numbered 7, after V lost 5 bases and J lost 1 base. CDR3 DNA sequence: TGTGCCAGCAGCCCCAGGACTAGCGGGGGGGCGGGCACAGATACGCAGTATTTT. Translation gives CASSPRTSGGAGTDTQYF.

This chain links TRBV7-2 with TRBJ2-5; D is unresolved. The DNA end is more similar to TRBJ2-7, so the J call may be wrong. CDR1 SGHTA and CDR2 FQGNSA come from the germline V gene. This CDR3 region has 13 residues. The chain's CDR3 is CASSFDISYEQYF. The CDR3 DNA reads TGTGCCAGCAGCTTCGACATCTCCTACGAGCAGTACTTC.

The CDR3 coding sequence is TGTGCCAGCAGCTCCCTAACTAGGGCCACCTCCTACGAGCAGTACTTC. Protein sequence: CASSSLTRATSYEQYF. This chain uses TRBV7-8 with TRBJ2-7; possibly TRBD2 for D (5 bases). The CDR3 spans 16 residues. Per germline, CDR1 SGHVS and CDR2 FQNEAQ. Trimming removed 4 bases from V and 0 bases from J, with 16 bases in between.

This sequence joins TRBV2 and TRBJ2-2; D not resolved. Germline CDR1 is SNHLY and CDR2 is FYNNEI. This CDR3 contains 13 residues. V lost 4 bases to trimming and J lost 7 bases, with 10 bases between them. CDR3 amino acids: CASSVLVNGELFF. The CDR3 region has the DNA TGTGCCAGCAGTGTTCTAGTCAACGGGGAGCTGTTTTTT.

This clone was found a few times. V usage is TRBV2 and J usage is TRBJ1-4; TRBD1 matches 7 bases. The V and J ends lost 6 bases and 4 bases, in that order; junction bases with no gene match: 5. CDR3 length equals 14 residues. Germline V gives CDR1 SNHLY, CDR2 FYNNEI. CDR3 protein: CASRRQGLNEKLFF. In DNA form, the CDR3 reads TGTGCCAGCAGAAGACAGGGCCTTAATGAAAAACTGTTTTTT.

The chain has TRBV4-1 and TRBJ2-1; 8 bases fit TRBD2. CDR1 MGHRA and CDR2 YSYEKL come from the germline V gene. The CDR3 is 16 residues long. J was trimmed by 2 bases and V by 1 base; bases with no gene match: 4. The CDR3 DNA reads TGCGCCAGCAGCCAAGGAACTAGCGGAGCCTACAATGAGCAGTTCTTC. It translates to CASSQGTSGAYNEQFF.

The chain recombines TRBV28 with TRBJ2-7, with D possibly matching TRBD1 (9 bases). CDR1 is MDHEN, CDR2 SYDVKM, per germline. The V end lost 8 bases, the J end lost 6 bases, and 14 bases lay between the germline ends. CDR3 length: 12 amino acids. In DNA form, the CDR3 reads TGTGCCAGCGGGACAGGGACTAGCGAGCAGTACTTC. This sequence encodes CASGTGTSEQYF.

The chain employs TRBV5-4 and TRBJ1-5; D call uncertain. V was shortened by 0 bases and J by 7 bases, with 5 bases between the two germline ends. The CDR3 extends over 12 amino acids. Germline values: CDR1 SGHNT, CDR2 YYREEE (reference sequence). CDR3 in amino acids: CASSLGAQPQHF. The CDR3 DNA sequence: TGTGCCAGCAGCTTGGGGGCCCAGCCCCAGCATTTT.

Written as DNA, the CDR3 is TGTGCCAGCAGTTCTAGGATGGACTACGAGCAGTACTTC. Its protein is CASSSRMDYEQYF. V gene TRBV11-2 combines with J gene TRBJ2-5; D is undetermined. TRBJ2-7 matches the DNA end more closely, so the J call is doubtful. This CDR3 has 13 residues. Per germline, CDR1 SGHAT and CDR2 FQNNGV.

The rearrangement uses TRBV19 and TRBJ2-3, with D unclear. V shed 5 bases and J shed 0 bases, with 15 bases lying between them. The CDR3 is 16 residues long. In germline, CDR1 is LNHDA, CDR2 SQIVND (reference sequence). The CDR3 DNA follows: TGTGCCAGTAGTTCCCCCCCCGGGTTCAGCACAGATACGCAGTATTTT. Protein sequence: CASSSPPGFSTDTQYF. Together with reference TRBV19 and TRBJ2-3, the CDR3 gives the full variable domain: DGGITQSPKYLFRKEGQNVTLSCEQNLNHDAMYWYRQDPGQGLRLIYYSQIVNDFQKGDIAEGYSVSREKKESFPLTVTSAQKNPTAFYLCASSSPPGFSTDTQYFGPGTRLTVL.

The chain carries TRBV5-1 and TRBJ2-2; TRBD2 matches 8 bases. Losses at the gene ends were 0 bases for V and 2 bases for J; bases not matched to a gene: 6. Per germline, CDR1 SGHRS and CDR2 YFSETQ. The CDR3 length is 17 residues. This chain's CDR3 is CASSLGSGGLNTGELFF. The CDR3 nucleotides are TGCGCCAGCAGCTTGGGCAGCGGGGGCCTTAACACCGGGGAGCTGTTTTTT.

The V and J genes are TRBV18 and TRBJ1-1; no definite D call. In germline, CDR1 is KGHSH, CDR2 LQKENI. The CDR3 contains 16 residues. V lost 3 bases, J lost 0 bases, and 14 bases lay in between. CDR3 coding DNA: TGTGCCAGCTCACCGTTCGCGGGAGAAGTGAACACTGAAGCTTTCTTT. It yields the protein CASSPFAGEVNTEAFF.

This chain links TRBV30 with TRBJ1-4; 9 bases fit TRBD1. Germline CDR1 is GTSNPN and CDR2 is SVGIG (reference sequence). Trimming took 3 bases from V and 7 from J; bases not matched to a gene: 6. This CDR3 is built from 14 residues. The CDR3 reads CAWRPGQGSEKLFF. The CDR3 nucleotides read TGTGCCTGGAGACCGGGACAGGGAAGTGAAAAACTGTTTTTT.

J is TRBJ2-1 and V is TRBV2; TRBD2 agrees at 11 bases. This CDR3 is built from 15 residues. Looked up from germline, CDR1 is SNHLY and CDR2 is FYNNEI. V lost 8 bases, J lost 4 bases, and 7 bases stayed unmatched. CDR3 in amino acids: CASQIAGGPYNEQFF. DNA for the CDR3: TGTGCCAGCCAGATAGCGGGGGGGCCTTACAATGAGCAGTTCTTC.